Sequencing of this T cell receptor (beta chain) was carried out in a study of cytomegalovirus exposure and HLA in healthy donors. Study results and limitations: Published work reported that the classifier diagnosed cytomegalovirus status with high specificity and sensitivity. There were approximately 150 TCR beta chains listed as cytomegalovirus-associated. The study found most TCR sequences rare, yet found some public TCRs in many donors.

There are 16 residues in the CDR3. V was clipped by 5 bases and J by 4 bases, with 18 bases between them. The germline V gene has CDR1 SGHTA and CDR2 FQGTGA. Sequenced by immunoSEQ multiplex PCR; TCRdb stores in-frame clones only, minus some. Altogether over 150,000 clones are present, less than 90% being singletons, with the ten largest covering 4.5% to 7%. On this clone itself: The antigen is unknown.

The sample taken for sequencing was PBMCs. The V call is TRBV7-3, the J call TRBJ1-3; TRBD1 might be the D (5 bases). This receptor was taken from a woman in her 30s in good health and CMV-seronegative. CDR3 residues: CASSLRGQGGGNTIYF. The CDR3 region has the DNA TGTGCCAGCAGCCTTCGGGGTCAGGGAGGCGGAAACACCATATATTTT.